This note documents a single T cell receptor beta chain sequence. Its matching antigen is unknown. A Clinical Activity Score of at least 3, a NOSPECS grade of at least 4 and a duration under 3 months were recorded in the ophthalmopathy patients. RNA transcripts yielded amplified TCR beta CDR3 regions. Initially, a first-round RT-PCR of the TCR CDR3 employed the HTBI primer set. TCRdb processed the multiplex PCR reads anew with MiXCR; each CDR3 protein has one entry. The table has approximately 490,000 distinct CDR3 sequences, 22% seen once. Trimming pared 0 bases from V and 4 bases from J, leaving 19 bases between. Germline-derived CDR1 and CDR2 are SGHRS and YFSETQ. This CDR3 is built from 18 residues. The data stem from a study of T cells in Graves' hyperthyroidism and ophthalmopathy. General study findings and limits: Ophthalmopathy onset followed model prediction by a median approximately 5.9 months.

Sequenced input: blood. The chain has TRBV5-1 and TRBJ2-2, with a tentative D call TRBD2 (6 bases). The TCR was taken from a woman in her 70s with Graves' ophthalmopathy. CDR3 DNA: TGCGCCAGCAGCTTGGCCGGGGGTGCTGGCGGGGTCACCGGGGAGCTGTTTTTT. This codes for CASSLAGGAGGVTGELFF.